Shown below are 7 T cell receptor beta chains from a single sample sequenced in a study of regulatory dendritic cells for organ transplantation. Sequenced by immunoSEQ multiplex PCR; TCRdb stores in-frame clones only, minus some. Of around 30,000 clones listed, about 75% are singletons. Sequences were obtained from memory CD4+ T cells from blood. Subset of the sample: CD45RO+ memory T cells. All receptors derive from a human donor in good health.

This clone was observed a handful of times. This chain uses TRBV30 with TRBJ1-1, with a tentative D call TRBD1 (5 bases). Deletions cut 5 bases from V and 1 base from J, with 11 bases between. The germline V gene encodes CDR1 GTSNPN and CDR2 SVGIG (reference sequence). This CDR3 has 13 residues. This CDR3 is CAWGDFKNTEAFF. In nucleotides, the CDR3 is TGTGCCTGGGGGGACTTCAAGAACACTGAAGCTTTCTTT.

In this sample, this clone turned up a few times. The V gene is TRBV2, the J gene TRBJ2-7; 8 bases fit TRBD2. This CDR3 has 12 amino acids. In germline, CDR1 is SNHLY, CDR2 FYNNEI. The V and J ends lost 6 bases and 2 bases, in that order; junction bases with no gene match: 0. The CDR3 loop reads CASRLAAYEQYF. The CDR3 nucleotides read TGTGCCAGCAGACTAGCGGCCTACGAGCAGTACTTC.

CDR3 nucleotides: TGTGCCAGCAGTGAAGCCCCCGCGGCTACCCAGTACTTC. This codes for CASSEAPAATQYF. The rearrangement links TRBV6-1 to TRBJ2-5; the D is unclear. The CDR3 consists of 13 residues. Trimming removed 0 bases from V and 8 bases from J, with 10 bases in between. Germline V lookup: CDR1 MNHNS, CDR2 SASEGT.

The chain is built from TRBV9 and TRBJ1-3; D is uncertain. From germline, CDR1 is SGDLS and CDR2 YYNGEE. CDR3 length: 15 residues. V gave up 4 bases and J gave up 4 bases, with 15 bases separating them. The CDR3 region is CASSSRRDAGNTIYF. The CDR3 DNA follows: TGTGCCAGCAGCAGCCGAAGGGATGCCGGAAACACCATATATTTT.

This sequence joins TRBV29-1 and TRBJ1-4, with 7 bases identical to TRBD1. After removal of 7 bases from V and 8 bases from J, the junction contained 7 bases not matched to a gene. Germline loops: CDR1 SQVTM, CDR2 ANQGSEA. This CDR3 is built from 12 residues. The CDR3 loop is CSALQGREKLFF. CDR3 in DNA: TGCAGCGCGCTACAGGGGAGGGAAAAACTGTTTTTT.

The chain links TRBV7-9 to TRBJ2-7; 14 bases fit TRBD2. This CDR3 spans 15 amino acids. Per germline, CDR1 SEHNR and CDR2 FQNEAQ (reference sequence). J was trimmed by 6 bases and V by 5 bases; bases with no gene match: 6. The CDR3 sequence is CASSAAGTSGSEQYF. CDR3 nucleotide sequence: TGTGCCAGCAGCGCAGCCGGGACTAGCGGGAGCGAGCAGTACTTC.

The gene calls are TRBV27 and TRBJ2-3; TRBD1 might be the D (6 bases). Germline CDR1 reads MNHEY; CDR2 reads SMNVEV (reference sequence). The CDR3 covers 16 residues. V was pared by 1 base and J by 0 bases, with 11 bases between. Written as DNA, the CDR3 is TGTGCCAGCAGTTTATTAGGCAGGGGAAGCACAGATACGCAGTATTTT. Translation gives CASSLLGRGSTDTQYF.